The present TCR beta chain was sequenced within a study of T cell repertoires in aging, cancer and after chemotherapy. By share of the sample, this clonotype is medium-sized. Its antigen is unknown. A mixed TRB-A/B primer pool amplified rearranged TRB by multiplex touch-down PCR. One entry per CDR3 protein, called by TCRdb with MiXCR from the multiplex PCR reads. Seen here are about 6,600 distinct CDR3 sequences, about 31% observed once, and the top ten hold about two thirds. The template was genomic DNA from peripheral blood, not RNA. Whole-study results and caveats: In each cancer cohort, median generation probability increased across chemotherapy, suggesting thymic output rebounded.

Specimen: blood. This receptor was identified in a human donor with a blood cancer. The donor label of this sample is uncertain.

The CDR3 sequence is CASMGAEQFF. Here the CDR3 DNA reads TGTGCCAGTATGGGGGCTGAGCAGTTCTTC. The J gene is TRBJ2-1, the V gene TRBV19, with D possibly TRBD1 on 6 matching bases. CDR3 length equals 10 residues. V shed 7 bases and J shed 9 bases, with 7 bases lying between them. Germline V CDR1 and CDR2: LNHDA, SQIVND (reference sequence).